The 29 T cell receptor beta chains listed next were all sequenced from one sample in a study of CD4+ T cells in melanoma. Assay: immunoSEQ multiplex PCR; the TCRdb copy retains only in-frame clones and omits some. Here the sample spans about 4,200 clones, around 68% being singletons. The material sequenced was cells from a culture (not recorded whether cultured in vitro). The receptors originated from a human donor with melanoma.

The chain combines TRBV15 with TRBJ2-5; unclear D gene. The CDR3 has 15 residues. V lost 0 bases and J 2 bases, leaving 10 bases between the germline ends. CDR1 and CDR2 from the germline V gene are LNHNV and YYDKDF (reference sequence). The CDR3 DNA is TGTGCCACCAGCAGAGATCCCGGAGTTCAAGAGACCCAGTACTTC. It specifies CATSRDPGVQETQYF.

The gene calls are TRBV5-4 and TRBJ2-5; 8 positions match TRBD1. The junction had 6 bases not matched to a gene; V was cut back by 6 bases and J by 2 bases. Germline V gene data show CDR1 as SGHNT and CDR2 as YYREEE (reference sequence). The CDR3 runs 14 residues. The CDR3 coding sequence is TGTGCCAGCAACTTACAGGGGGATCAAGAGACCCAGTACTTC. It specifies CASNLQGDQETQYF.

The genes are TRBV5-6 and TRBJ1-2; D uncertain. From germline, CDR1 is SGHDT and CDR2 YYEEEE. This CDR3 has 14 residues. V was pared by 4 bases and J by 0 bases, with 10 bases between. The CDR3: CASSILDSNYGYTF. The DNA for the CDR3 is TGTGCCAGCAGCATACTGGATTCTAACTATGGCTACACCTTC.

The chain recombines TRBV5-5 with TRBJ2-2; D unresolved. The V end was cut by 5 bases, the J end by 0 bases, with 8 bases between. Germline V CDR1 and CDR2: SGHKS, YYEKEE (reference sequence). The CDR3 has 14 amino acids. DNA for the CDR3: TGTGCCAGCAGTCCACAGACGAACACCGGGGAGCTGTTTTTT. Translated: CASSPQTNTGELFF. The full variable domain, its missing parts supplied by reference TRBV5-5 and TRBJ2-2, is DAGVTQSPTHLIKTRGQQVTLRCSPISGHKSVSWYQQVLGQGPQFIFQYYEKEERGRGNFPDRFSARQFPNYSSELNVNALLLGDSALYLCASSPQTNTGELFFGEGSRLTVL.

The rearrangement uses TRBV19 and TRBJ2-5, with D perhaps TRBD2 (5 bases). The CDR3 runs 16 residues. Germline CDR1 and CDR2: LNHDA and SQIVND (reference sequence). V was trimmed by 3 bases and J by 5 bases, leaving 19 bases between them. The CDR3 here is CASSISPGVTQETQYF. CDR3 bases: TGTGCCAGTAGTATTTCGCCCGGGGTGACACAGGAGACCCAGTACTTC.

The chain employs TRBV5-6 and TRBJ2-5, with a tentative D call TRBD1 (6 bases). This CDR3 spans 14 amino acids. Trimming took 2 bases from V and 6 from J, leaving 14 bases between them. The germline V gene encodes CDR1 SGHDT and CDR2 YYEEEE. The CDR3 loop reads CASSLKQGSQTQYF. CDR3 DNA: TGTGCCAGCAGCTTAAAACAGGGCTCGCAGACCCAGTACTTC.

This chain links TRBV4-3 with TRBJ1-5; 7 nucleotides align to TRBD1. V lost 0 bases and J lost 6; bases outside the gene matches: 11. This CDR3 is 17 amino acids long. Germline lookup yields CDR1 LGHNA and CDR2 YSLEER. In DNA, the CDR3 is TGCGCCAGCAGCCAAGATCGGACAGGAGCAGGGAGTCAGCCCCAGCATTTT. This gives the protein CASSQDRTGAGSQPQHF.

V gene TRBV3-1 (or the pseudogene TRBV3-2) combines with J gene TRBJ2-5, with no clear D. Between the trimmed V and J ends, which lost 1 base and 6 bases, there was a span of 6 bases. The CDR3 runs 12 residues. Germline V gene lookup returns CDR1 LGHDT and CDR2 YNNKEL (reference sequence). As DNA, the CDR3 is TGTGCCAGCAGCCAAGCCTTAAAGACCCAGTACTTC. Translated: CASSQALKTQYF.

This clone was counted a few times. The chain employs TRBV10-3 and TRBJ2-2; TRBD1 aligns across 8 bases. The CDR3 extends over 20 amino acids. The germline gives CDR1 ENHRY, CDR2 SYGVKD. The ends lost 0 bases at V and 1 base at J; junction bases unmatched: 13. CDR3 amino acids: CAISESRRDRGEWNTGELFF. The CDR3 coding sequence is TGTGCCATCAGTGAGTCGAGGAGAGACAGGGGCGAATGGAACACCGGGGAGCTGTTTTTT.

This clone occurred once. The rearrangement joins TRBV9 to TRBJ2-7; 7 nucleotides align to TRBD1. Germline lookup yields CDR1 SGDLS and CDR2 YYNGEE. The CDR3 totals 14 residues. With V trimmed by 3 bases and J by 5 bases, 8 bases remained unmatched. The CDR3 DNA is TGTGCCAGCAGCGCGCGACAGGGCCCCCACGAGCAGTACTTC. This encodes CASSARQGPHEQYF.

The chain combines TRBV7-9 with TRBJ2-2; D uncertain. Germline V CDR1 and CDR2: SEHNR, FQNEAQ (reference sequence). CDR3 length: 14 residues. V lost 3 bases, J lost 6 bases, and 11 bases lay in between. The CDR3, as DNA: TGTGCCAGCAGCTTTTCTGATCTCCCCGGGGAGCTGTTTTTT. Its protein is CASSFSDLPGELFF.

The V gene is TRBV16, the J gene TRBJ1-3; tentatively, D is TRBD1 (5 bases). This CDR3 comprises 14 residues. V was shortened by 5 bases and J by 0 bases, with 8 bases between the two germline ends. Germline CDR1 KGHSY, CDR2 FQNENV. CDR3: CASSEGVSGNTIYF. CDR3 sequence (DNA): TGTGCCAGCAGCGAAGGGGTCTCTGGAAACACCATATATTTT. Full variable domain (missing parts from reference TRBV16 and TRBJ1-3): GEEVAQTPKHLVRGEGQKAKLYCAPIKGHSYVFWYQQVLKNEFKFLISFQNENVFDETGMPKERFSAKCLPNSPCSLEIQATKLEDSAVYFCASSEGVSGNTIYFGEGSWLTVV.

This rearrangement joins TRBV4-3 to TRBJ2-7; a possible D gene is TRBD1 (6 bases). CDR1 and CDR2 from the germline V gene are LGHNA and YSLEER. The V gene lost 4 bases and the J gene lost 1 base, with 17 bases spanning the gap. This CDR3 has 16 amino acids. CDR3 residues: CASSRAPGTSSYEQYF. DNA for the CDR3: TGCGCCAGCAGCCGGGCCCCCGGGACATCTTCCTACGAGCAGTACTTC.

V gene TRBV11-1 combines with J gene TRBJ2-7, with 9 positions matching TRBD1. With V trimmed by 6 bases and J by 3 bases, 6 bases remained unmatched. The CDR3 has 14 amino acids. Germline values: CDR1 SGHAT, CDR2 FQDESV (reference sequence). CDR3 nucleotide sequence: TGTGCCAGCAGTTATCCGGGACAGGGCTACGAGCAGTACTTC. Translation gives CASSYPGQGYEQYF.

CDR3 amino acids: CASSQDPGAGYGYTF. For the CDR3, the DNA is TGTGCCAGCAGCCAAGATCCGGGGGCGGGCTATGGCTACACCTTC. The J gene is TRBJ1-2, the V gene TRBV4-2; perhaps TRBD1 as D (6 bases). V lost 0 bases and J 4 bases, leaving 12 bases between the germline ends. Germline V gene lookup returns CDR1 LGHNA and CDR2 YNFKEQ. The CDR3 is 15 residues long.

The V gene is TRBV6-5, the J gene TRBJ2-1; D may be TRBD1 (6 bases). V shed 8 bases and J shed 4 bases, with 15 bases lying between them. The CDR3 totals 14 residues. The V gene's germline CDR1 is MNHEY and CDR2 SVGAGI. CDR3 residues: CASSLAGAYNEQFF. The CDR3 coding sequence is TGTGCCAGCTCCTTGGCAGGGGCATACAATGAGCAGTTCTTC.

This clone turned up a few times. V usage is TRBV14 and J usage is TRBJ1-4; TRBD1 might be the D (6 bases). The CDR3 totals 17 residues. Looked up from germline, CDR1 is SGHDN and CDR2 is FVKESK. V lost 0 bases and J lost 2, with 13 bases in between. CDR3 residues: CASSQELTGRTNEKLFF. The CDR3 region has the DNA TGTGCCAGCAGCCAAGAACTTACAGGGAGGACTAATGAAAAACTGTTTTTT. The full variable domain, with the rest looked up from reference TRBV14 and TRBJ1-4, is EAGVTQFPSHSVIEKGQTVTLRCDPISGHDNLYWYRRVMGKEIKFLLHFVKESKQDESGMPNNRFLAERTGGTYSTLKVQPAELEDSGVYFCASSQELTGRTNEKLFFGSGTQLSVL.

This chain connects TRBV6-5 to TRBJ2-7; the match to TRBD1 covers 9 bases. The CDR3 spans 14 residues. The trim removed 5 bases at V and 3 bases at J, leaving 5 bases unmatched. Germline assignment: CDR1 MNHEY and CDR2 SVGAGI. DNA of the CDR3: TGTGCCAGCAGTAATACAGGGGGCGGCTACGAGCAGTACTTC. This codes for CASSNTGGGYEQYF.

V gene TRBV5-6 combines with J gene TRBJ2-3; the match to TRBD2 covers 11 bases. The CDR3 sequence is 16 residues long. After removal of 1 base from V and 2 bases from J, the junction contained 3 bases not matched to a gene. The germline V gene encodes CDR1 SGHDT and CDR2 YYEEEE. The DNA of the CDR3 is TGTGCCAGCAGCTTGCTAGCGGGGGGAAACACAGATACGCAGTATTTT. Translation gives CASSLLAGGNTDTQYF.

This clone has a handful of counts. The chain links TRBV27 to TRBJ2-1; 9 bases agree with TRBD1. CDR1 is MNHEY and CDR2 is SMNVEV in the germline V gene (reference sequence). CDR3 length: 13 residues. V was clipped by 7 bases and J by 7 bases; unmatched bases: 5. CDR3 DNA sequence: TGTGCCAGCATGGGACAGGGTGGAAATGAGCAGTTCTTC. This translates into CASMGQGGNEQFF.

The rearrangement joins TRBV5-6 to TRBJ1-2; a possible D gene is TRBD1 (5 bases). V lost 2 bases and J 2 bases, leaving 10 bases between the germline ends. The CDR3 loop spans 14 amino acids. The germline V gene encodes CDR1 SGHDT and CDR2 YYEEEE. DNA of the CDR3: TGTGCCAGCAGCTTCCCAGGGTCGAACTATGGCTACACCTTC. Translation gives CASSFPGSNYGYTF.

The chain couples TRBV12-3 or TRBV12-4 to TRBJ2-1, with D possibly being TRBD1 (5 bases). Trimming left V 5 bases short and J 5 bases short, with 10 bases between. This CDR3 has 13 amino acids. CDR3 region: CASSPDSNNEQFF. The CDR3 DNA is TGTGCCAGCAGTCCTGACAGCAACAATGAGCAGTTCTTC.

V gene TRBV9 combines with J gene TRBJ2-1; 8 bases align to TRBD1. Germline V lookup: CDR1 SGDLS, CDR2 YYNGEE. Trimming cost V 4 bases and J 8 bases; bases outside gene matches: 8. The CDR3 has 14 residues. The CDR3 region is CASSSRTGWDEQFF. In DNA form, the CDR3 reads TGTGCCAGCAGCTCACGGACAGGGTGGGATGAGCAGTTCTTC.

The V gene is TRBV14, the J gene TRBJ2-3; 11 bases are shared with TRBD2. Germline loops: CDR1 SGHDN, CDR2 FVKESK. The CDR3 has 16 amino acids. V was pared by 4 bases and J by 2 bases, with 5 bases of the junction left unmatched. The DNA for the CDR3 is TGTGCCAGCAGCCCTTCTAGCGGGGGGATCACAGATACGCAGTATTTT. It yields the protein CASSPSSGGITDTQYF. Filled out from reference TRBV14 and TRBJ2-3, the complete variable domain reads EAGVTQFPSHSVIEKGQTVTLRCDPISGHDNLYWYRRVMGKEIKFLLHFVKESKQDESGMPNNRFLAERTGGTYSTLKVQPAELEDSGVYFCASSPSSGGITDTQYFGPGTRLTVL.

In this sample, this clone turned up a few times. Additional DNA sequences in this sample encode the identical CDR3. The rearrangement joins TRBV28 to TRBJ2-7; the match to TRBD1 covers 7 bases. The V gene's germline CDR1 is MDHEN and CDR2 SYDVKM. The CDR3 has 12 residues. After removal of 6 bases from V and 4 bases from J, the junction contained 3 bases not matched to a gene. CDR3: CASSQQGYEQYF. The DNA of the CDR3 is TGTGCCAGCAGCCAACAGGGGTACGAGCAGTACTTC.

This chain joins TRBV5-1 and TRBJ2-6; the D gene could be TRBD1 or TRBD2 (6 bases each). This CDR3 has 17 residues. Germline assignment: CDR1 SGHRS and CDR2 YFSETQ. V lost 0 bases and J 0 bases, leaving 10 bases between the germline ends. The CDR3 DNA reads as TGCGCCAGCAGCTTGGGCGGGACAACCTCTGGGGCCAACGTCCTGACTTTC. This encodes CASSLGGTTSGANVLTF.

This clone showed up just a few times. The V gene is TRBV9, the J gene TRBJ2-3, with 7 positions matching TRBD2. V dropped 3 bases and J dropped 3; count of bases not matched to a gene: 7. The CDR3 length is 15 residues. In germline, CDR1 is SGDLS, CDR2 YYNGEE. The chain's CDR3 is CASSDGGNTTDTQYF. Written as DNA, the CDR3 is TGTGCCAGCAGCGACGGGGGGAACACAACAGATACGCAGTATTTT.

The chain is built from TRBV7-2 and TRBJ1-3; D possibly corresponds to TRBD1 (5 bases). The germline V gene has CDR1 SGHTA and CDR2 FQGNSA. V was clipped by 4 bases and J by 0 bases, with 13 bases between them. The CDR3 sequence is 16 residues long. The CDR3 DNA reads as TGTGCCAGCAGCTCACAGGAACCCCTCTCTGGAAACACCATATATTTT. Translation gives CASSSQEPLSGNTIYF.

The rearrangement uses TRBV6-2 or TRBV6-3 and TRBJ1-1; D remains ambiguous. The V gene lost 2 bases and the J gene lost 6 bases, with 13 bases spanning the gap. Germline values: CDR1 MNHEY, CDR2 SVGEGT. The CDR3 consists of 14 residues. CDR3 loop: CASSYRPPSAEAFF. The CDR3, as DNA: TGTGCCAGCAGTTACCGGCCGCCGTCGGCTGAAGCTTTCTTT.